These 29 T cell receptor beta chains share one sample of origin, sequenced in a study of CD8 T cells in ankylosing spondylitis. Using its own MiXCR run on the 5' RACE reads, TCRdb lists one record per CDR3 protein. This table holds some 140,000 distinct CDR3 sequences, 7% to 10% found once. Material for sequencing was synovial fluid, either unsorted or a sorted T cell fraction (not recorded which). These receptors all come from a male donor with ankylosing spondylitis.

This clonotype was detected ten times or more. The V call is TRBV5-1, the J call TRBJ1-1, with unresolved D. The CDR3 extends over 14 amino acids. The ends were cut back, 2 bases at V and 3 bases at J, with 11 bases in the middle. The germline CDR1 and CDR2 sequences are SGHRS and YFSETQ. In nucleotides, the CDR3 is TGCGCCAGCAGCTTTTACGTCGGGGACACTGAAGCTTTCTTT. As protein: CASSFYVGDTEAFF. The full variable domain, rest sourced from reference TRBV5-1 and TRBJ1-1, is KAGVTQTPRYLIKTRGQQVTLSCSPISGHRSVSWYQQTPGQGLQFLFEYFSETQRNKGNFPGRFSGRQFSNSRSEMNVSTLELGDSALYLCASSFYVGDTEAFFGQGTRLTVV.

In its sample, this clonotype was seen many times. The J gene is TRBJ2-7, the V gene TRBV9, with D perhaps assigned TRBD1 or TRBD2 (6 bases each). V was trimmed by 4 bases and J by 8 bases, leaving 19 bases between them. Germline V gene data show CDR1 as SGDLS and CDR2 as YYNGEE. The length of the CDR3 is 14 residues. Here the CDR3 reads CASSQRTPGAKQYF. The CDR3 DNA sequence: TGTGCCAGCAGCCAAAGAACCCCGGGGGCTAAGCAGTACTTC.

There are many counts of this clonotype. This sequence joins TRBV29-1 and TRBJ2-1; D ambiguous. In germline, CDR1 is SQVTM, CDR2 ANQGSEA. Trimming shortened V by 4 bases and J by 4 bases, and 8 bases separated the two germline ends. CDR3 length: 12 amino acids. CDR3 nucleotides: TGCAGCGTTGGCCAGACGTACAATGAGCAGTTCTTC. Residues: CSVGQTYNEQFF.

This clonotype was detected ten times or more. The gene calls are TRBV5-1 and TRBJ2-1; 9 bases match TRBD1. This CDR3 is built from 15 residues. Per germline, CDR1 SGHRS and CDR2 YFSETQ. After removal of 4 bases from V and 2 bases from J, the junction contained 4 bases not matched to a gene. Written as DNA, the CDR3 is TGCGCCAGCAGCCGGACAGGGGACGCCTACAATGAGCAGTTCTTC. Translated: CASSRTGDAYNEQFF.

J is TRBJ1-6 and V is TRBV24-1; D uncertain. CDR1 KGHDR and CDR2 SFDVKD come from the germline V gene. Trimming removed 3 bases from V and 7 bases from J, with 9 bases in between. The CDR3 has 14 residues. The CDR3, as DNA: TGTGCCACCAGTGATCGGAGTTCCAATTCACCCCTCCACTTT. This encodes CATSDRSSNSPLHF.

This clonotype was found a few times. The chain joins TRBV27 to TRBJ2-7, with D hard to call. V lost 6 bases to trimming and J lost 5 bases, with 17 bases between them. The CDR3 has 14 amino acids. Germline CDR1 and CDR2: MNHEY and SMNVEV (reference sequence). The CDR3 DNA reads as TGTGCCAGCAGCCCGAGTCAGTTTCACCACGAGCAGTACTTC. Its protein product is CASSPSQFHHEQYF.

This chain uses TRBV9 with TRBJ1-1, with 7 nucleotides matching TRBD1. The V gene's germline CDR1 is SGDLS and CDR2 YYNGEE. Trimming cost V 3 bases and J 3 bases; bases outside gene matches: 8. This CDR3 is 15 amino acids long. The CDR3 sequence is CASSDFRGGDTEAFF. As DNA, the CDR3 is TGTGCCAGCAGCGACTTCAGGGGGGGGGACACTGAAGCTTTCTTT.

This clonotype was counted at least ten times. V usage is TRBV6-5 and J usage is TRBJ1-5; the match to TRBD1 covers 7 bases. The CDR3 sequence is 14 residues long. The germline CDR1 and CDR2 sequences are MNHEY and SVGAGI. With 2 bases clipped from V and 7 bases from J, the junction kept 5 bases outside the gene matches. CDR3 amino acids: CASSYTDRDQPQHF. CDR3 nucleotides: TGTGCCAGCAGTTACACCGACAGGGACCAGCCCCAGCATTTT.

CDR3 sequence (DNA): TGTGCCAGCAGCCCGGGCCTGACTAGCGGGGGGTACAATGAGCAGTTCTTC. This codes for CASSPGLTSGGYNEQFF. This rearrangement joins TRBV7-6 to TRBJ2-1, with 13 bases that match TRBD2. Looked up from germline, CDR1 is SGHVS and CDR2 is FNYEAQ. Trimming at V came to 5 bases and at J to 4 bases, leaving 8 bases not matched to a gene. CDR3 length: 17 residues.

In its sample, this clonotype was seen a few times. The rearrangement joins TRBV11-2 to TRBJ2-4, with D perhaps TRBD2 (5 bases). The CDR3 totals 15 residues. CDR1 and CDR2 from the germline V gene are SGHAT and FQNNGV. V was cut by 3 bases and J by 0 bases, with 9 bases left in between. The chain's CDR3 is CASSFGEIAKNIQYF. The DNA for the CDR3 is TGTGCCAGCAGCTTTGGGGAGATAGCCAAAAACATTCAGTACTTC.

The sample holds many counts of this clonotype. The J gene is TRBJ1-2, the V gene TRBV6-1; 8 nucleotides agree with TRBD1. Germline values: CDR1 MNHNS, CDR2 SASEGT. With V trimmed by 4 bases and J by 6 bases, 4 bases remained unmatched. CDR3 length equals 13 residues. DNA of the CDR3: TGTGCCAGCAGTGCAGTACAGGGGGATGGCTACACCTTC. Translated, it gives CASSAVQGDGYTF.

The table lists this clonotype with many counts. Here the CDR3 DNA reads TGTGCCAGCAGCCCTAGGACAGCTAACTATGGCTACACCTTC. It codes for CASSPRTANYGYTF. The chain uses TRBV7-8 and TRBJ1-2; D may be TRBD1 (6 bases). Trimming took off 5 bases at V and 0 bases at J, with 10 bases between the two ends. Germline CDR1 SGHVS, CDR2 FQNEAQ. The CDR3 length is 14 residues.

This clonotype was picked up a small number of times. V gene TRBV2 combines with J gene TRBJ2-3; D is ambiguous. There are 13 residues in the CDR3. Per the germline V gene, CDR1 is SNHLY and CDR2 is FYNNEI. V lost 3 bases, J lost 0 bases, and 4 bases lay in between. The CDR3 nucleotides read TGTGCCAGCAGTGACCGGAGCACAGATACGCAGTATTTT. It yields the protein CASSDRSTDTQYF.

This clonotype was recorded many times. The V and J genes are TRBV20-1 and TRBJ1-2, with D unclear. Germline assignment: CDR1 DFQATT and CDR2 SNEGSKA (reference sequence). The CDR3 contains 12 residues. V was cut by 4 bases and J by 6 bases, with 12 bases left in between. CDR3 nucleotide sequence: TGCAGTGCTAACAGCTTTTATGATGGCTACACCTTC. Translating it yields CSANSFYDGYTF.

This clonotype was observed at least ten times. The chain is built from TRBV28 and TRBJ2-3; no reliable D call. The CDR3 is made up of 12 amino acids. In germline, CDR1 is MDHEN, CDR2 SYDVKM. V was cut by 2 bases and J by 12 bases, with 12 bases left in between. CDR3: CASSLVRYSQYF. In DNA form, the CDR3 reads TGTGCCAGCAGTTTAGTTAGGTACTCCCAGTATTTT.

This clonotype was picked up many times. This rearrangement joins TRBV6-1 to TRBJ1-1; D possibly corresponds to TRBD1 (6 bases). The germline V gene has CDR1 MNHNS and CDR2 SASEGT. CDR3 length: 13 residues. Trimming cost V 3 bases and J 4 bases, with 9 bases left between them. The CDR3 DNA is TGTGCCAGCAGTGACAGGGGAACCACTGAAGCTTTCTTT. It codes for CASSDRGTTEAFF.

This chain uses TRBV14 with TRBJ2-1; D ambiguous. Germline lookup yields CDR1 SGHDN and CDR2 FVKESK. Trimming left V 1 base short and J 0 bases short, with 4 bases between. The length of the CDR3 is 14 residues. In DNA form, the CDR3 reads TGTGCCAGCAGCCAAGTTAGCTCCTACAATGAGCAGTTCTTC. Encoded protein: CASSQVSSYNEQFF.

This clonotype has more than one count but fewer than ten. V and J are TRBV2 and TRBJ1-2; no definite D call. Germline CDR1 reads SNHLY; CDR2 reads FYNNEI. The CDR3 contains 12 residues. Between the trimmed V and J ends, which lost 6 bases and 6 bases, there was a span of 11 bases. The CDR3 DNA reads TGTGCCAGCAGGTTGACACTCGATGGCTACACCTTC. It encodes CASRLTLDGYTF.

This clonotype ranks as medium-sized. CDR3 residues: CSARKDRVSGANVLTF. In DNA form, the CDR3 reads TGCAGTGCTAGAAAAGACAGGGTCTCTGGGGCCAACGTCCTGACTTTC. The chain employs TRBV20-1 and TRBJ2-6; 7 bases are a match to TRBD1. Trimming at V came to 2 bases and at J to 0 bases, leaving 4 bases not matched to a gene. The CDR3 contains 16 residues. CDR1 and CDR2 from the germline V gene are DFQATT and SNEGSKA (reference sequence).

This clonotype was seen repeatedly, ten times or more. This chain's CDR3 is CASSPQGRPDYGYTF. DNA for the CDR3: TGTGCCAGCAGCCCCCAGGGACGTCCCGACTATGGCTACACCTTC. The V gene is TRBV4-2, the J gene TRBJ1-2; maybe TRBD1 (5 bases). Trimming cost V 4 bases and J 3 bases, with 15 bases left between them. Germline V lookup: CDR1 LGHNA, CDR2 YNFKEQ. CDR3 size: 15 residues.

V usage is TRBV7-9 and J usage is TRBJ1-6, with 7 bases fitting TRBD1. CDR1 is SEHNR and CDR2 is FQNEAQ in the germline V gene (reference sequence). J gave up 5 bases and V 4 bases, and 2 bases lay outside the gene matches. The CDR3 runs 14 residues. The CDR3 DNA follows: TGTGCCAGCAGCTCGGGACAGAATAATTCACCCCTCCACTTT. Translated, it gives CASSSGQNNSPLHF. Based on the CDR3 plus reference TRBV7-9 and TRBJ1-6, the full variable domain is DTGVSQNPRHKITKRGQNVTFRCDPISEHNRLYWYRQTLGQGPEFLTYFQNEAQLEKSRLLSDRFSAERPKGSFSTLEIQRTEQGDSAMYLCASSSGQNNSPLHFGNGTRLTVT.

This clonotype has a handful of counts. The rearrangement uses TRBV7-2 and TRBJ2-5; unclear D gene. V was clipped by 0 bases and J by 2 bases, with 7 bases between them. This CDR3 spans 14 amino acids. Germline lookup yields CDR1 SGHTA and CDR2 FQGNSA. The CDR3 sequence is CASSLAWIQETQYF. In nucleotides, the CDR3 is TGTGCCAGCAGCTTAGCGTGGATTCAAGAGACCCAGTACTTC.

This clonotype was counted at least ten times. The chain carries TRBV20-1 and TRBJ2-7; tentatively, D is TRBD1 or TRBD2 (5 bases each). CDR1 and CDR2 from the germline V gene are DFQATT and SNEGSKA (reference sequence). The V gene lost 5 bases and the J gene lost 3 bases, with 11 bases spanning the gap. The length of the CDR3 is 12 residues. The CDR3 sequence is CSAGTRSYEQYF. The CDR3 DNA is TGCAGTGCTGGGACCAGAAGCTACGAGCAGTACTTC.

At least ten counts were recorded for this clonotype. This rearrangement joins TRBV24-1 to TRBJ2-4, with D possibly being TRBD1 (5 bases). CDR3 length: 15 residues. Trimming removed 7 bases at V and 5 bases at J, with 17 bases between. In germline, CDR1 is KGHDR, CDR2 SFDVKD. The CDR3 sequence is CATSETGAKQNIQYF. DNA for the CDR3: TGTGCCACCAGCGAAACAGGCGCTAAGCAAAACATTCAGTACTTC.

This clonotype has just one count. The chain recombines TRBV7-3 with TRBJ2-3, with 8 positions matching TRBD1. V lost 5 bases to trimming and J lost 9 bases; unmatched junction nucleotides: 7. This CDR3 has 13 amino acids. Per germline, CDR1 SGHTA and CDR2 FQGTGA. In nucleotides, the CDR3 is TGTGCCAGCAGCGGACAGGGTGTGGGGACGCAGTATTTT. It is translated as CASSGQGVGTQYF.

CDR3 loop: CASSSGAGTYGYTF. DNA of the CDR3: TGTGCCAGCAGCTCCGGGGCCGGAACCTATGGCTACACCTTC. This chain connects TRBV5-4 to TRBJ1-2; possibly TRBD1 for D (5 bases). CDR1 SGHNT and CDR2 YYREEE come from the germline V gene (reference sequence). V lost 3 bases and J 4 bases, leaving 13 bases between the germline ends. This CDR3 is built from 14 residues.

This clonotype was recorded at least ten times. In nucleotides, the CDR3 is TGTGCCACCAGCAGAGCTCGACCGGACAGTTTTTGGGAAAAACTGTTTTTT. It translates to CATSRARPDSFWEKLFF. The chain employs TRBV15 and TRBJ1-4; TRBD1 might be the D (6 bases). V was cut by 1 base and J by 8 bases, with 20 bases left in between. The CDR3 is 17 residues long. Germline V gene data show CDR1 as LNHNV and CDR2 as YYDKDF (reference sequence). Drawing the rest from reference TRBV15 and TRBJ1-4, the complete variable domain is DAMVIQNPRYQVTQFGKPVTLSCSQTLNHNVMYWYQQKSSQAPKLLFHYYDKDFNNEADTPDNFQSRRPNTSFCFLDIRSPGLGDTAMYLCATSRARPDSFWEKLFFGSGTQLSVL.

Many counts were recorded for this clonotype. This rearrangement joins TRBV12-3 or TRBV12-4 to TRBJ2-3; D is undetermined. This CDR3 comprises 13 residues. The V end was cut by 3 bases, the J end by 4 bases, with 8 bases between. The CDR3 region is CASSLGDPDTQYF. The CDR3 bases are TGTGCCAGCAGTTTGGGCGACCCAGATACGCAGTATTTT.

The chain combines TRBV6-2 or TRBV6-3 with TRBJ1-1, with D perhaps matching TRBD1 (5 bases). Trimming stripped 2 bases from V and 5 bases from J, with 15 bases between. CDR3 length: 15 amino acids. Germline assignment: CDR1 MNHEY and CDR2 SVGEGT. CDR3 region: CASSYPSAGATEAFF. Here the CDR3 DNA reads TGTGCCAGCAGTTACCCCTCCGCCGGGGCAACTGAAGCTTTCTTT.